The sequence of this T cell receptor beta chain was determined in a study of radiation and T cells in renal cell carcinoma. This clone was detected once. Its antigen remains unidentified. Time point reported: baseline pretreatment blood. The treatment is: 15 Gy SBRT to primary tumor, nephrectomy 4 weeks later. Study results and limitations: In blood, top tumor clones expanded by 2 weeks, shrinking by 4.

With 4 bases removed from V and 5 bases from J, the gap between germline ends came to 18 bases. The CDR3 covers 15 residues. Looked up from germline, CDR1 is LNHDA and CDR2 is SQIVND (reference sequence). The method was immunoSEQ multiplex PCR; TCRdb's version includes in-frame clones alone and lacks a portion of them. Here the sample spans about 140,000 clones, roughly 80% being singletons. This sequence joins TRBV19 and TRBJ2-7; D possibly uses TRBD1 or TRBD2 (5 bases each). The sample here was blood, taken from a patient whose treatment included radiotherapy and nephrectomy. This clonotype was obtained from a woman aged 45-65 years with renal cell carcinoma. CDR3 bases: TGTGCCAGTAGTACCGTCTGGACGGGGCCCAACGAGCAGTACTTC. It translates to CASSTVWTGPNEQYF.